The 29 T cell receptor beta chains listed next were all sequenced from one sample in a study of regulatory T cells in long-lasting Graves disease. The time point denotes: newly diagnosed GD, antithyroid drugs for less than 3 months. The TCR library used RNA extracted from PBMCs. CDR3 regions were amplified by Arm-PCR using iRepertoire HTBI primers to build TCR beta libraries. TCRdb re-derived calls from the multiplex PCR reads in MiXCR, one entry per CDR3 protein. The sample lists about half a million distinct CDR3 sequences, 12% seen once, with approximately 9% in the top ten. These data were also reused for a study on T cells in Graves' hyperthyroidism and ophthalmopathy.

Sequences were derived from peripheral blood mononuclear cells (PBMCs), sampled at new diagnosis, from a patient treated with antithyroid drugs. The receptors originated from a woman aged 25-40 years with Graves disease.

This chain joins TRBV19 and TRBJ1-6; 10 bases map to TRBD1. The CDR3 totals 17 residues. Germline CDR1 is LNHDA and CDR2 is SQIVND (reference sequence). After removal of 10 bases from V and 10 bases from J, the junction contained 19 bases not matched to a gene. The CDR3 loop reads CATLATGTGDLMSPLHF. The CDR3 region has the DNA TGTGCCACCCTGGCTACCGGGACAGGGGATTTGATGTCACCCCTCCACTTT. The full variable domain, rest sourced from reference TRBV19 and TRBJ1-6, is DGGITQSPKYLFRKEGQNVTLSCEQNLNHDAMYWYRQDPGQGLRLIYYSQIVNDFQKGDIAEGYSVSREKKESFPLTVTSAQKNPTAFYLCATLATGTGDLMSPLHFGNGTRLTVT.

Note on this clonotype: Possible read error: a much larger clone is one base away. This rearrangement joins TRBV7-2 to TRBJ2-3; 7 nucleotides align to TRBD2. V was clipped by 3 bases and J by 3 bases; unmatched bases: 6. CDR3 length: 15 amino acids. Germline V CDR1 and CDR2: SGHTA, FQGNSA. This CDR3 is CASSFRAGRTDTQYF. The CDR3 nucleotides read TGTGCCAGCAGCTTTCGAGCGGGGAGGACAGATACGCAGTATTTT.

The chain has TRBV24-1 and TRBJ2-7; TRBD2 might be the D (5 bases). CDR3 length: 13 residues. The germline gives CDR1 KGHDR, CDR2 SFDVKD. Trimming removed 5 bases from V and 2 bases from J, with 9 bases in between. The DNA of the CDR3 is TGTGCCACCAGTGGGGCCGGGACCTACGAGCAGTACTTC. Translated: CATSGAGTYEQYF.

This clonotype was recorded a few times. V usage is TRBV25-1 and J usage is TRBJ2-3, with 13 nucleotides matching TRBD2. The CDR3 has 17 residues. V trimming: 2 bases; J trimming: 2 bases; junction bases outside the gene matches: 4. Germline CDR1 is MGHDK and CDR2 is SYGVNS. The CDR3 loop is CASSETGLAGITDTQYF. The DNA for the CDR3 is TGTGCCAGCAGTGAAACGGGACTAGCGGGAATCACAGATACGCAGTATTTT.

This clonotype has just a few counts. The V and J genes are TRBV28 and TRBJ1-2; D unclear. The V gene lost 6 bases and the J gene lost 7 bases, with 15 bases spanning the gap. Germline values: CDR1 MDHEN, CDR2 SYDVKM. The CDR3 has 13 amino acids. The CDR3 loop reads CASREGSLRGYTF. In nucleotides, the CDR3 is TGTGCCAGCAGGGAAGGGTCCCTCCGTGGCTACACCTTC.

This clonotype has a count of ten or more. The CDR3 reads CASSLAGVGTGELFF. CDR3 in DNA: TGTGCCAGCAGCTTAGCGGGAGTTGGCACCGGGGAGCTGTTTTTT. The chain carries TRBV7-9 and TRBJ2-2; possible D gene TRBD2, 5 bases. The CDR3 consists of 15 residues. Germline V gene sequence: CDR1 SEHNR, CDR2 FQNEAQ (reference sequence). Trimming removed 0 bases from V and 4 bases from J, with 9 bases in between.

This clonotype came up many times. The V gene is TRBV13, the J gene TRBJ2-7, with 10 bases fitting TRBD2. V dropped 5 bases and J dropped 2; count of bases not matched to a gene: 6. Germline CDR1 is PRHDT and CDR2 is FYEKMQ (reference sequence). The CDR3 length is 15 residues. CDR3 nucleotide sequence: TGTGCCAGCAGCCCGAGGACTAGCGGCGCCTACGAGCAGTACTTC. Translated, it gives CASSPRTSGAYEQYF.

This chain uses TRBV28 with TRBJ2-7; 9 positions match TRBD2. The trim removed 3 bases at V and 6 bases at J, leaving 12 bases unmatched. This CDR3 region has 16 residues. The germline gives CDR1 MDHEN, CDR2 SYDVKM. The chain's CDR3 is CASSFAGGGGEAEQYF. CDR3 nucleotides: TGTGCCAGCAGTTTTGCGGGGGGGGGGGGCGAAGCCGAGCAGTACTTC.

The CDR3 reads CATSTGGGTFRGTDTQYF. The DNA of the CDR3 is TGTGCCACCAGTACCGGGGGCGGGACCTTCCGGGGCACAGATACGCAGTATTTT. V gene TRBV24-1 combines with J gene TRBJ2-3; D is possibly TRBD1 or TRBD2 (6 bases each). The length of the CDR3 is 18 residues. Germline CDR1 reads KGHDR; CDR2 reads SFDVKD. Trimming cost V 6 bases and J 1 base, with 22 bases left between them.

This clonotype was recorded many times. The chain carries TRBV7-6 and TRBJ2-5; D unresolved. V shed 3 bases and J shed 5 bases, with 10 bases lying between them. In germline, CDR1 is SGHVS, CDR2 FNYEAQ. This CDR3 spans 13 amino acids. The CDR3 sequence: CASSFSKPETQYF. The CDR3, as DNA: TGTGCCAGCAGCTTCTCTAAACCTGAGACCCAGTACTTC.

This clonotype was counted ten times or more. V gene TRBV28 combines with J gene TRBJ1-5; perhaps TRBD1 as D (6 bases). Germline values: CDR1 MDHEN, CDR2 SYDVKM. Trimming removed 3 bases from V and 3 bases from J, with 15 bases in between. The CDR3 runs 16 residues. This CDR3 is CASSFSSRGLNQPQHF. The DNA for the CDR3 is TGTGCCAGCAGTTTTTCCTCCAGGGGACTCAATCAGCCCCAGCATTTT.

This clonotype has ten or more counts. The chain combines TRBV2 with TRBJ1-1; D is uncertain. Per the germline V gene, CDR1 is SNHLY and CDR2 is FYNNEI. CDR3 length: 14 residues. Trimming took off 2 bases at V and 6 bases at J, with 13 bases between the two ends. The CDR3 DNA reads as TGTGCCAGCAGTGAAAGCACCGCAAGCCCTGAAGCTTTCTTT. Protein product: CASSESTASPEAFF.

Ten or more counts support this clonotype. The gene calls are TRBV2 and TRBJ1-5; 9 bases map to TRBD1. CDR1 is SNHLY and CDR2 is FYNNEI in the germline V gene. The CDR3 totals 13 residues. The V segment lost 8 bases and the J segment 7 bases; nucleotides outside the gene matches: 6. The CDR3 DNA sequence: TGTGCCAGCTCGGGACAGGGAACGCAGCCCCAGCATTTT. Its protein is CASSGQGTQPQHF.

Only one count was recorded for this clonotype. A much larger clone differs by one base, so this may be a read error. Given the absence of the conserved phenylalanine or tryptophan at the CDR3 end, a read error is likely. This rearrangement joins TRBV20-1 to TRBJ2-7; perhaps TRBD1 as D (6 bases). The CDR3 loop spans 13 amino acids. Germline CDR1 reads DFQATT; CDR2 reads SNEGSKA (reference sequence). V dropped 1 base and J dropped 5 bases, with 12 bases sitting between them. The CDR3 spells CSARGITGNEQYL. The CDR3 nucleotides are TGCAGTGCTAGAGGTATAACAGGGAACGAGCAGTACCTC.

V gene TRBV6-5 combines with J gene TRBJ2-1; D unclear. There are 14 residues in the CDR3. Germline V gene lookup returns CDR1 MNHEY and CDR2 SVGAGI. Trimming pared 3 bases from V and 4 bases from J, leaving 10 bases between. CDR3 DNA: TGTGCCAGCAGTTATGGGGTGCGGTACAATGAGCAGTTCTTC. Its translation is CASSYGVRYNEQFF.

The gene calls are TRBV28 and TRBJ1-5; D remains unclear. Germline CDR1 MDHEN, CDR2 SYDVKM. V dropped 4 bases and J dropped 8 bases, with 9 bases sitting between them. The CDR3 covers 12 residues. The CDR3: CASSSRLKPQHF. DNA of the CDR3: TGTGCCAGCAGTTCTCGCTTGAAGCCCCAGCATTTT.

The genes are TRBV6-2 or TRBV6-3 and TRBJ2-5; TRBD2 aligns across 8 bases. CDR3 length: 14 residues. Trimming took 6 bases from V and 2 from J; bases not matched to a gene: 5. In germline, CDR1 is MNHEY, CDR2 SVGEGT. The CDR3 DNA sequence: TGTGCCAGCAGCAGACTAGCGAGTCAAGAGACCCAGTACTTC. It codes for CASSRLASQETQYF.

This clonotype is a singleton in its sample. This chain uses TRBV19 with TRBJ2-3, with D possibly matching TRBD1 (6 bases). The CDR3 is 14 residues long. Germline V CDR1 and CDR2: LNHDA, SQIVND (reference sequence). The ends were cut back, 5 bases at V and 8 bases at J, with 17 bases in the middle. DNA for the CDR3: TGTGCCAGTAGTTTTGACAGGAACCAGGGTACGCAGTATTTT. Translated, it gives CASSFDRNQGTQYF.

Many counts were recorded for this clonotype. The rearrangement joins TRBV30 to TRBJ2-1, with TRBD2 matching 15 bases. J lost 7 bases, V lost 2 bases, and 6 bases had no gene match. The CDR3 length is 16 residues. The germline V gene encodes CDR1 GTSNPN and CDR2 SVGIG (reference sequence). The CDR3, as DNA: TGTGCCTGGAGTTTCCGGACTAGCGGGAGGGCGAATGAGCAGTTCTTC. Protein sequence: CAWSFRTSGRANEQFF.

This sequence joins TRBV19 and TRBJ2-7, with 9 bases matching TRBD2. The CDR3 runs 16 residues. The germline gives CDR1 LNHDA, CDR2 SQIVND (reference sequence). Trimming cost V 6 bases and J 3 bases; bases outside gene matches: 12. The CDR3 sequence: CASSFRTASGNYEQYF. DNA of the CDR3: TGTGCCAGTAGCTTTCGCACCGCTAGCGGGAACTACGAGCAGTACTTC.

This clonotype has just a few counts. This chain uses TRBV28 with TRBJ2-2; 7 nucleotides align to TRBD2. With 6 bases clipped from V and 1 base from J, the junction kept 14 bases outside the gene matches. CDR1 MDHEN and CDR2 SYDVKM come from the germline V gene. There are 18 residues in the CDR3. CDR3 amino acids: CASSRAIWGGGNTGELFF. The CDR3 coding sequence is TGTGCCAGCAGCCGAGCGATATGGGGCGGGGGGAACACCGGGGAGCTGTTTTTT. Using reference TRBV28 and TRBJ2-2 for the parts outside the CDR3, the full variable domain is DVKVTQSSRYLVKRTGEKVFLECVQDMDHENMFWYRQDPGLGLRLIYFSYDVKMKEKGDIPEGYSVSREKKERFSLILESASTNQTSMYLCASSRAIWGGGNTGELFFGEGSRLTVL.

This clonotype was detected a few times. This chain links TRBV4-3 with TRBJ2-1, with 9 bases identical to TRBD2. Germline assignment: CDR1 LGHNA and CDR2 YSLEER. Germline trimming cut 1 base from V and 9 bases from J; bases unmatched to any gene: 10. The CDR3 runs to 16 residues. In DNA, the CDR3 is TGCGCCAGCAGCCAAGGCTCTAGCGGGATAGTCACTGAGCAGTTCTTC. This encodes CASSQGSSGIVTEQFF.

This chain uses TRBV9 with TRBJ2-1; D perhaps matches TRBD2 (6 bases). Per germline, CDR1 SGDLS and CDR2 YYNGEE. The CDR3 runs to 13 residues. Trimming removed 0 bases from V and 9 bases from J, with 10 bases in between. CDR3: CASSVGGAGEQFF. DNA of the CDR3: TGTGCCAGCAGCGTAGGCGGGGCAGGTGAGCAGTTCTTC.

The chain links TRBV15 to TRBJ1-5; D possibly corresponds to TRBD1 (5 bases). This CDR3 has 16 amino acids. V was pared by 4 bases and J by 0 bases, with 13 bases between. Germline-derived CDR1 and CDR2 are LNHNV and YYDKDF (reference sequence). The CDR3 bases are TGTGCCACCAGCACCTCCCAGGGTTATAGCAATCAGCCCCAGCATTTT. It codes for CATSTSQGYSNQPQHF.

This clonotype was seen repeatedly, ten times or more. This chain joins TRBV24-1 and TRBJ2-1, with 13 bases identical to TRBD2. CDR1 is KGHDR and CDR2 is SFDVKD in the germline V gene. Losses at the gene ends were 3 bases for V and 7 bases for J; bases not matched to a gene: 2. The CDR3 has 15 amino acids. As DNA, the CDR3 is TGTGCCACCAGTGATAGGACTAGCGGGAGTAATGAGCAGTTCTTC. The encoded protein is CATSDRTSGSNEQFF.

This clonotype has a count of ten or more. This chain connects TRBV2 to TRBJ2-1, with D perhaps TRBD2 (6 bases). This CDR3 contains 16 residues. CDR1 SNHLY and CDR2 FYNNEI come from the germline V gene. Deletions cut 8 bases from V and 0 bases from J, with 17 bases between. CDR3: CASLRGAGRSYNEQFF. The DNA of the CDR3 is TGTGCCAGCCTTAGGGGTGCGGGACGCTCCTACAATGAGCAGTTCTTC. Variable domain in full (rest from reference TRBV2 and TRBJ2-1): EPEVTQTPSHQVTQMGQEVILRCVPISNHLYFYWYRQILGQKVEFLVSFYNNEISEKSEIFDDQFSVERPDGSNFTLKIRSTKLEDSAMYFCASLRGAGRSYNEQFFGPGTRLTVL.

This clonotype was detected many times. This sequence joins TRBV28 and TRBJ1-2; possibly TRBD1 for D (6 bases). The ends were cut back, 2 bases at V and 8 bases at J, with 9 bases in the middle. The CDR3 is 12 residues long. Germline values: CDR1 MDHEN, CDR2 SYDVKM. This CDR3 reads CASSLGGGGYTF. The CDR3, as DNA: TGTGCCAGCAGTTTAGGGGGGGGCGGCTACACCTTC.

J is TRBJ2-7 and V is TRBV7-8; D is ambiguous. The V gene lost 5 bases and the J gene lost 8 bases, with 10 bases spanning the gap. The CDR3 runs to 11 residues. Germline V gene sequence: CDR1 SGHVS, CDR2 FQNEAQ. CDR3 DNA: TGTGCCAGCAGCCTGACCACCAAGCAGTACTTC. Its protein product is CASSLTTKQYF.

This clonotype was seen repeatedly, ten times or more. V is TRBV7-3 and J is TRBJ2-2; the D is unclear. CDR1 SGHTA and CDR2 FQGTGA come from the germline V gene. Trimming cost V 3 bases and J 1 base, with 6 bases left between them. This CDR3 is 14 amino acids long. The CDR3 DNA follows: TGTGCCAGCAGCTTTCGACGGAACACCGGGGAGCTGTTTTTT. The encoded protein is CASSFRRNTGELFF.